This entry features one TCR beta chain sequence. TCRdb keeps only in-frame clones here, not all; method: immunoSEQ multiplex PCR. The table lists under 300,000 clones, more than 65% of them singletons. V gave up 6 bases and J gave up 13 bases; unmatched junction bases: 7. The CDR3 runs 12 residues. CDR1 MNHEY and CDR2 SVGAGI come from the germline V gene. This specimen belongs to a study of blood T cell repertoires in COVID-19. Study information: T cells, B-cell-depleted T cells, or PBMCs provided the cDNA or gDNA that served as material.

The sequenced sample consisted of peripheral blood. V is TRBV6-5 and J is TRBJ1-4, with 8 bases lining up with TRBD1. The receptor was isolated from a woman in her 40s with active or convalescent COVID-19. This CDR3 is CASSLDREALFF. CDR3 in DNA: TGTGCCAGCAGCCTGGACAGGGAGGCACTGTTTTTT.